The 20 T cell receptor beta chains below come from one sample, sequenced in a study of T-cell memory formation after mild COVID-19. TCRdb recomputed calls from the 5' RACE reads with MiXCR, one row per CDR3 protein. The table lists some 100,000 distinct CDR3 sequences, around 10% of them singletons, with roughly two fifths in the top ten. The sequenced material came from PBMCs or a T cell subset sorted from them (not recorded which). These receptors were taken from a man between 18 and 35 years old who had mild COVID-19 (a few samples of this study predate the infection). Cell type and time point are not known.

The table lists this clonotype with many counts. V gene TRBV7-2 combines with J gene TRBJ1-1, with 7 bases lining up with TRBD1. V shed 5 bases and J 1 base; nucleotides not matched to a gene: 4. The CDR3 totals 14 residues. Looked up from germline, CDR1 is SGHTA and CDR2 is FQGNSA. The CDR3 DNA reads TGTGCCAGCAGCCCCCGGGACAGGAACACTGAAGCTTTCTTT. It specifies CASSPRDRNTEAFF.

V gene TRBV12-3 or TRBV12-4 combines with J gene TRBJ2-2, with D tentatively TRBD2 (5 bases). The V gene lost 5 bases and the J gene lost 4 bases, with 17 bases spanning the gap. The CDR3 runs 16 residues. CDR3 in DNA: TGTGCCAGCAGTCCTAGGAGACTCCGGGGCACCGGGGAGCTGTTTTTT. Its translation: CASSPRRLRGTGELFF.

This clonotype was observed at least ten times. In DNA, the CDR3 is TGCGCCAGCAGCCAAGAGGGACAGTCTGGGGCCAACGTCCTGACTTTC. Its translation: CASSQEGQSGANVLTF. J is TRBJ2-6 and V is TRBV4-3; 7 bases are shared with TRBD1. Looked up from germline, CDR1 is LGHNA and CDR2 is YSLEER. J lost 1 base, V lost 0 bases, and 0 bases had no gene match. This CDR3 comprises 16 residues.

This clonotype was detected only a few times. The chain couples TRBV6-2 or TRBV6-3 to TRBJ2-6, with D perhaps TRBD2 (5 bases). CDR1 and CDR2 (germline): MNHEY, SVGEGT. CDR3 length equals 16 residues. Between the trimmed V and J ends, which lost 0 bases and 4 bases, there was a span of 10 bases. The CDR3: CASSYSMGDGANVLTF. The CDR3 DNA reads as TGTGCCAGCAGTTACTCGATGGGAGACGGGGCCAACGTCCTGACTTTC.

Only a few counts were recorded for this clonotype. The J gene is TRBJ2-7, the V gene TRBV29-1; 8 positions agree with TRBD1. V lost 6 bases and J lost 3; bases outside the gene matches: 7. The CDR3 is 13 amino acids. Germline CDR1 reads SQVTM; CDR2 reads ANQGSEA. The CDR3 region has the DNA TGCAGCGTCCGCCGGGACAGGTTCTACGAGCAGTACTTC. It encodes CSVRRDRFYEQYF.

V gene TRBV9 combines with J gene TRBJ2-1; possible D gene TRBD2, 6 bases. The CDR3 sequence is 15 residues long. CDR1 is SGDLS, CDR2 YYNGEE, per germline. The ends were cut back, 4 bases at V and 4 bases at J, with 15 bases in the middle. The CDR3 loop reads CASSPGWGVYNEQFF. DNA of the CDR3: TGTGCCAGCAGCCCTGGCTGGGGGGTTTACAATGAGCAGTTCTTC.

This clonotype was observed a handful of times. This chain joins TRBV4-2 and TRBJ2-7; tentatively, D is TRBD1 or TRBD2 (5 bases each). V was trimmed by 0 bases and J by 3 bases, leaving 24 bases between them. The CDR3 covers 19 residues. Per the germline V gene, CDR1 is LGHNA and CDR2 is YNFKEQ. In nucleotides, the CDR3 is TGTGCCAGCAGCCAAGACGGGCAGGGAGAGGGGTACGGCGTCTACGAGCAGTACTTC. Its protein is CASSQDGQGEGYGVYEQYF.

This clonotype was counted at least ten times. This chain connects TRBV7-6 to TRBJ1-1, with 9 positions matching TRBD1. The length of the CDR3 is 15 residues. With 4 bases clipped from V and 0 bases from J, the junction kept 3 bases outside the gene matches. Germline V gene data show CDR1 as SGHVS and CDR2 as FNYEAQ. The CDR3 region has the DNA TGTGCCAGCAGCTCCAACAGGGGGCTGAACACTGAAGCTTTCTTT. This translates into CASSSNRGLNTEAFF.

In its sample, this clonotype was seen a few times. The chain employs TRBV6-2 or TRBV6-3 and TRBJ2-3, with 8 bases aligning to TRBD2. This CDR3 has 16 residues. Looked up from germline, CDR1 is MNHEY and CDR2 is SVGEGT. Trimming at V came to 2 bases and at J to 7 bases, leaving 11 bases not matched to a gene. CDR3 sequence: CASSYPEERGSYTQYF. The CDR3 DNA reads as TGTGCCAGCAGTTACCCCGAGGAGCGGGGGTCCTATACGCAGTATTTT.

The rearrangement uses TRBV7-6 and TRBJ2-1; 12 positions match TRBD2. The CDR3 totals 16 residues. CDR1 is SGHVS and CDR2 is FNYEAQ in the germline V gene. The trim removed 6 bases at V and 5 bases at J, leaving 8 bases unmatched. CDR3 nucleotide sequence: TGTGCCAGCAGTCGGGGACTAGCGGGTACTGACAATGAGCAGTTCTTC. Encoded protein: CASSRGLAGTDNEQFF.

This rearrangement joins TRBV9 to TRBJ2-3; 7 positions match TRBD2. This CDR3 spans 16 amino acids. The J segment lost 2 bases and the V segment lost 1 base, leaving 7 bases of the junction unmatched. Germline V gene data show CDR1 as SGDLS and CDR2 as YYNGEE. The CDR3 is CASSVPAGVATDTQYF. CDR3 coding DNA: TGTGCCAGCAGCGTACCGGCGGGGGTGGCCACAGATACGCAGTATTTT.

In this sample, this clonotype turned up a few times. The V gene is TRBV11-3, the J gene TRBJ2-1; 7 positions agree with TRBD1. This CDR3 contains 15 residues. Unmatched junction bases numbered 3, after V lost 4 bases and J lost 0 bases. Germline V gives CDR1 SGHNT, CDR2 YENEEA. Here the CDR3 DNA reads TGTGCCAGCAGCTCCCGGGACAGCTCCTACAATGAGCAGTTCTTC. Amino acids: CASSSRDSSYNEQFF.

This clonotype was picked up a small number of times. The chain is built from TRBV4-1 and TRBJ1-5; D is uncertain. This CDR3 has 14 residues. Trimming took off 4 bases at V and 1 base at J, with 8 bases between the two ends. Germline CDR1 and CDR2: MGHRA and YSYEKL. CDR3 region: CASSPRASNQPQHF. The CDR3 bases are TGCGCCAGCAGCCCCCGGGCCAGCAATCAGCCCCAGCATTTT.

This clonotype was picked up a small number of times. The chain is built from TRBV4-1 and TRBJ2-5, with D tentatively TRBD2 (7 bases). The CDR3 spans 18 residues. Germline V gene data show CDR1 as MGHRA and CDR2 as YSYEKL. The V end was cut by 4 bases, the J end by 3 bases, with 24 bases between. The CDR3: CASSRLWLGGGGEETQYF. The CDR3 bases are TGCGCCAGCAGCCGGCTTTGGCTTGGCGGAGGGGGGGAAGAGACCCAGTACTTC.

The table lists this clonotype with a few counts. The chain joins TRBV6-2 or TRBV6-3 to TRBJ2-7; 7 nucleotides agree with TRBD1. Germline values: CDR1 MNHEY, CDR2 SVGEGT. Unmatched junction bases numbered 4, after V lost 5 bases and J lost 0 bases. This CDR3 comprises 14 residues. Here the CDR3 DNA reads TGTGCCAGCAGTCAGGGACAGAGCTCCTACGAGCAGTACTTC. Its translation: CASSQGQSSYEQYF.

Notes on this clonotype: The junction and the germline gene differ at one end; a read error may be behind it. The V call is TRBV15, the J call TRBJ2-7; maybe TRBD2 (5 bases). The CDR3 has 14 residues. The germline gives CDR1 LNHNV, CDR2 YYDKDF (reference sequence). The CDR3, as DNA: TGTGACACCAGCATGAACGGGGTTTTCTACGAGCAGTACTTC. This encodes CDTSMNGVFYEQYF.

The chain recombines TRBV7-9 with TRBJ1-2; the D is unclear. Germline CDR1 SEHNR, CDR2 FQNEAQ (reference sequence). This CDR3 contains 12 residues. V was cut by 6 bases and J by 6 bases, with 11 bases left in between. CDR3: CASRFRTDGYTF. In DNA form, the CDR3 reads TGTGCCAGCAGATTTCGGACGGATGGCTACACCTTC.

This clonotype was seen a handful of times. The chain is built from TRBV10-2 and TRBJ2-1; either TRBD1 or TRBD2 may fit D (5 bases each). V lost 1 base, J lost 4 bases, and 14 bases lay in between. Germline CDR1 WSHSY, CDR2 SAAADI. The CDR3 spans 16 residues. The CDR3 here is CASSEYTGPPYNEQFF. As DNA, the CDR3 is TGCGCCAGCAGTGAGTACACGGGACCACCATACAATGAGCAGTTCTTC.

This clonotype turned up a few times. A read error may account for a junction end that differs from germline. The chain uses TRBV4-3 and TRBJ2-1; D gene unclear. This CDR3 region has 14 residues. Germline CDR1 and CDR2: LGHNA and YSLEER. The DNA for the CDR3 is TGCGCCAGCAGCCCGGTGGCCTCCAACAATGAGCAGTTCTTC. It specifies CASSPVASNNEQFF.

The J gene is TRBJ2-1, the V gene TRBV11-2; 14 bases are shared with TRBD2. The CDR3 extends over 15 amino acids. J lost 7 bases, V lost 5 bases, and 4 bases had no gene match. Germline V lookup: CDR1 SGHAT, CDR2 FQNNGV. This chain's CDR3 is CASSPGLAGVNEQFF. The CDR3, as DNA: TGTGCCAGCAGCCCGGGACTAGCGGGAGTGAATGAGCAGTTCTTC.